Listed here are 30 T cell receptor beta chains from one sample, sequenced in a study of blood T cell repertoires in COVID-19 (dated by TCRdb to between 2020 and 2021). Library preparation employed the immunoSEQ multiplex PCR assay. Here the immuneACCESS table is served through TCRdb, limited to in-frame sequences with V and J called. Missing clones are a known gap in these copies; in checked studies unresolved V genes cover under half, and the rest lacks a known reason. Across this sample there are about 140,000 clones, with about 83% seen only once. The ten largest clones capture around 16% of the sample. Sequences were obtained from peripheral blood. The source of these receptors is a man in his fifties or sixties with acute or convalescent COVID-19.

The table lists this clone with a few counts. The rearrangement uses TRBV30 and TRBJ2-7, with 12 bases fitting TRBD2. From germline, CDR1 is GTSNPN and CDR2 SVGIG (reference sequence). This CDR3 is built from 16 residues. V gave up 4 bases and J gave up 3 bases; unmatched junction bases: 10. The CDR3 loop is CAWKEGLAGLHYEQYV. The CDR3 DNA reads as TGTGCCTGGAAAGAGGGACTAGCGGGCTTACACTACGAGCAGTACGTC.

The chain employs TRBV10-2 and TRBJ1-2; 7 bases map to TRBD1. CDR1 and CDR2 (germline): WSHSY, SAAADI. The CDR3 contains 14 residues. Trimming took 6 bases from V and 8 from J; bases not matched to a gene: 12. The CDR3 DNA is TGCGCCAGCAGCCCGGACAGGAAAAGAGGAGGCTACACCTTC. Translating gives CASSPDRKRGGYTF.

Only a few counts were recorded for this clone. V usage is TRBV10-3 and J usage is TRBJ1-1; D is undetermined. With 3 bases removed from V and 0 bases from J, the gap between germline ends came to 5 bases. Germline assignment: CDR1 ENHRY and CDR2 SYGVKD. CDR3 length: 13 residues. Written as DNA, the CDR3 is TGTGCCATCAGTGATGGAGTGAACACTGAAGCTTTCTTT. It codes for CAISDGVNTEAFF.

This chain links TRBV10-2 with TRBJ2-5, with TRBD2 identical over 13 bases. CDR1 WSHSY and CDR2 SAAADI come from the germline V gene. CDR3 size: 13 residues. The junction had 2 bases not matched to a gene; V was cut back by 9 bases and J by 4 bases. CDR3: CASRLAGGETQYF. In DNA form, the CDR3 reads TGCGCCAGTAGACTAGCGGGGGGAGAGACCCAGTACTTC.

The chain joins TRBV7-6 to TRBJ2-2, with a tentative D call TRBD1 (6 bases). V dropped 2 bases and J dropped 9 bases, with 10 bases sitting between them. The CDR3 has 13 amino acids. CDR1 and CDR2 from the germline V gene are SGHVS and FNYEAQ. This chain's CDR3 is CASSLSGDRELFF. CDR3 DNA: TGTGCCAGCAGCTTATCAGGGGATAGGGAGCTGTTTTTT.

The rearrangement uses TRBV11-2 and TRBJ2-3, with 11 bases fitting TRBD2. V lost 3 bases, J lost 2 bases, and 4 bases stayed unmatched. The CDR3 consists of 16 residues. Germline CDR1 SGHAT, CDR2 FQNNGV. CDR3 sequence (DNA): TGTGCCAGCAGCTTTAGCGGGGGGGTTAACACAGATACGCAGTATTTT. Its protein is CASSFSGGVNTDTQYF. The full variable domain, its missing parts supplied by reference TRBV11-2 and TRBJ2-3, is EAGVAQSPRYKIIEKRQSVAFWCNPISGHATLYWYQQILGQGPKLLIQFQNNGVVDDSQLPKDRFSAERLKGVDSTLKIQPAKLEDSAVYLCASSFSGGVNTDTQYFGPGTRLTVL.

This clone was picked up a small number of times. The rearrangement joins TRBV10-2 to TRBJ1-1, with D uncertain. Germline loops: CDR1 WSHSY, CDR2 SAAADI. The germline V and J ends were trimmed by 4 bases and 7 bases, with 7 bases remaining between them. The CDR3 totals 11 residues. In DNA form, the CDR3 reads TGCGCCAGCAGTGGGGGAGTTGAAGCTTTCTTT. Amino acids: CASSGGVEAFF.

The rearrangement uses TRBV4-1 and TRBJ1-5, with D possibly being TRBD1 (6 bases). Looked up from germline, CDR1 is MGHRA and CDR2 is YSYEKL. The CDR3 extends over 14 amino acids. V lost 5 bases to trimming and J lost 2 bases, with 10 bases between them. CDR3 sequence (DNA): TGCGCCAGCAGCGGGGGGGCTGGCAATCAGCCCCAGCATTTT. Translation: CASSGGAGNQPQHF.

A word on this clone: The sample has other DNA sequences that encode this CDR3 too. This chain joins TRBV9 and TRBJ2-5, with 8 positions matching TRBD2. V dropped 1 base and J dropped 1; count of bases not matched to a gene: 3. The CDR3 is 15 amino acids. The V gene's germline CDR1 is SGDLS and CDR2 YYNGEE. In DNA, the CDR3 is TGTGCCAGCAGCGTAATGAGCGGGGGCCAAGAGACCCAGTACTTC. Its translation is CASSVMSGGQETQYF. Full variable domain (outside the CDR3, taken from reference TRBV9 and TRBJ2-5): DSGVTQTPKHLITATGQRVTLRCSPRSGDLSVYWYQQSLDQGLQFLIQYYNGEERAKGNILERFSAQQFPDLHSELNLSSLELGDSALYFCASSVMSGGQETQYFGPGTRLLVL.

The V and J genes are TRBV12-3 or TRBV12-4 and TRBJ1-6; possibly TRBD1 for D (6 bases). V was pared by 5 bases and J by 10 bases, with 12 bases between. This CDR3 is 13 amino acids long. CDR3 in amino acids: CASSLGALSPLHF. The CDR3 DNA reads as TGTGCCAGCAGTCTGGGGGCCCTCTCACCCCTCCACTTT.

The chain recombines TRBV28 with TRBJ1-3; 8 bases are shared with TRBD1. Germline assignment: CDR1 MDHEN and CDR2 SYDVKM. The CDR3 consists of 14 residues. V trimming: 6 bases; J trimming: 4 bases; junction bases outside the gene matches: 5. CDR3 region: CASSPGQVGNTIYF. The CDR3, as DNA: TGTGCCAGCAGCCCGGGACAGGTCGGAAACACCATATATTTT.

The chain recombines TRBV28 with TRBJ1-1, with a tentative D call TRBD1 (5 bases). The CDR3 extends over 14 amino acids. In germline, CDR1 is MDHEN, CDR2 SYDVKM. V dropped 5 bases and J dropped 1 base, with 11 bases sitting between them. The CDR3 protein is CASSRDFRNTEAFF. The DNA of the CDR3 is TGTGCCAGCAGTCGGGACTTCCGGAACACTGAAGCTTTCTTT.

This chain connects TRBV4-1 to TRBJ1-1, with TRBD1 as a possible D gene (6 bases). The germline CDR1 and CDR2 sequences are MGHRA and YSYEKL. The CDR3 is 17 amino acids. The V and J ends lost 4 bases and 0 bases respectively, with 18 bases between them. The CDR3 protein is CASSLGTLYSMNTEAFF. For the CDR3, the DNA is TGCGCCAGCAGCCTTGGGACACTCTATTCAATGAACACTGAAGCTTTCTTT.

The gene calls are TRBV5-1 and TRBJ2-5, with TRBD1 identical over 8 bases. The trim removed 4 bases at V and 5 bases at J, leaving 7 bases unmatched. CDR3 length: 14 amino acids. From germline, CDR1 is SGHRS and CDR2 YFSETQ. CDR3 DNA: TGCGCCAGCAGCATGGACAGGGCCCAGGAGACCCAGTACTTC. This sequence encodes CASSMDRAQETQYF.

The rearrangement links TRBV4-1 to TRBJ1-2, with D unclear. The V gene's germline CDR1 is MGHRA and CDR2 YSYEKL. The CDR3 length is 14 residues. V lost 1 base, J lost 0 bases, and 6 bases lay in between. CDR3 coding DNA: TGCGCCAGCAGCCAAGGGGCAGCTAACTATGGCTACACCTTC. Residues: CASSQGAANYGYTF.

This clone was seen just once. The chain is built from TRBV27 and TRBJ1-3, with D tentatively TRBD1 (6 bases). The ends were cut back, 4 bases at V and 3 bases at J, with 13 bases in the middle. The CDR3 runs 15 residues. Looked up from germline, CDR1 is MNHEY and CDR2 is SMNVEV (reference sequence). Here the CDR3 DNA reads TGTGCCAGCAGTTCGACAGGATCCTATGGAAACACCATATATTTT. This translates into CASSSTGSYGNTIYF.

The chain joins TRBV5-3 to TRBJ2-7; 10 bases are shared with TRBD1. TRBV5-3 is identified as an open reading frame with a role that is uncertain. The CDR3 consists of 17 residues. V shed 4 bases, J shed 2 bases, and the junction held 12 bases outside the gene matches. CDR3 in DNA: TGTGCCAGAAGCATGAAAAGGGGACAGGGGAACCCCTACGAGCAGTACGTC. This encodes CARSMKRGQGNPYEQYV.

The CDR3 sequence is CASSPRLTDTQYF. CDR3 nucleotide sequence: TGTGCCAGCAGCCCCCGACTAACAGATACGCAGTATTTT. This sequence joins TRBV7-2 and TRBJ2-3; a weak D match, TRBD2 (5 bases). Trimming took off 5 bases at V and 3 bases at J, with 9 bases between the two ends. The CDR3 runs to 13 residues. Germline V gene lookup returns CDR1 SGHTA and CDR2 FQGNSA.

CDR3 protein: CASSLRGGGDTQYF. The CDR3 DNA reads TGTGCCAGCAGCTTACGCGGGGGGGGAGATACGCAGTATTTT. V and J are TRBV7-2 and TRBJ2-3; 9 bases fit TRBD2. V trimming: 2 bases; J trimming: 5 bases; junction bases outside the gene matches: 2. Germline CDR1 reads SGHTA; CDR2 reads FQGNSA. The CDR3 length is 14 residues. The full variable domain, completed using reference TRBV7-2 and TRBJ2-3, is GAGVSQSPSNKVTEKGKDVELRCDPISGHTALYWYRQSLGQGLEFLIYFQGNSAPDKSGLPSDRFSAERTGGSVSTLTIQRTQQEDSAVYLCASSLRGGGDTQYFGPGTRLTVL.

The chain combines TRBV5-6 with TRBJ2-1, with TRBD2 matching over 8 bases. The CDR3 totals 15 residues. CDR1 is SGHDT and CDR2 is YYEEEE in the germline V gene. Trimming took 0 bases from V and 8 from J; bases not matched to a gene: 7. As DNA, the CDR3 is TGTGCCAGCAGCTTGGCAGCGGGGGCCTTGGATGAGCAGTTCTTC. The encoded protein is CASSLAAGALDEQFF.

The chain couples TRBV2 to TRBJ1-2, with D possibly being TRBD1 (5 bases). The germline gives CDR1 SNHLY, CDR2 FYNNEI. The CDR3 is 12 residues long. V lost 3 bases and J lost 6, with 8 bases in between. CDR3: CASSEGGDGYTF. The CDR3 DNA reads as TGTGCCAGCAGTGAGGGGGGGGATGGCTACACCTTC.

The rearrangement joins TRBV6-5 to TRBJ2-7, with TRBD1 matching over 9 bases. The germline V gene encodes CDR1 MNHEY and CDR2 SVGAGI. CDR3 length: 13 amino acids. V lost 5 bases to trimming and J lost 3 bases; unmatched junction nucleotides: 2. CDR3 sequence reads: CASSKGQGYEQYV. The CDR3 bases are TGTGCCAGCAGTAAGGGACAGGGCTACGAGCAGTACGTC.

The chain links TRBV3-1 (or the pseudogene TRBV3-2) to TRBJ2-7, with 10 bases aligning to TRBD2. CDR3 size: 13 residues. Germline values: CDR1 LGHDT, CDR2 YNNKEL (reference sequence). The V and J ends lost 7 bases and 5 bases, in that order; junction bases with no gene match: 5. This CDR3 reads CASKRGGQNEQYV. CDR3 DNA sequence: TGTGCCAGCAAGCGGGGGGGCCAAAACGAGCAGTACGTC.

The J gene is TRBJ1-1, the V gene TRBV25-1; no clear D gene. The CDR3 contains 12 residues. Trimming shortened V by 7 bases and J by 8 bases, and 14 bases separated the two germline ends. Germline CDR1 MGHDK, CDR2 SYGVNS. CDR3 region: CASTESRREAFF. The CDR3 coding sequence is TGTGCCAGCACTGAGTCAAGGAGGGAAGCTTTCTTT.

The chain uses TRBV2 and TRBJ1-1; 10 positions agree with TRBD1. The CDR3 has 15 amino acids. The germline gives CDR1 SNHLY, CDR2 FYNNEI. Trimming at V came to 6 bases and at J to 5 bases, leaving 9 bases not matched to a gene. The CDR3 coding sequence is TGTGCCAGCAGACCTAGGACAGGGGGGAATACTGAAGCTTTCTTT. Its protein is CASRPRTGGNTEAFF.

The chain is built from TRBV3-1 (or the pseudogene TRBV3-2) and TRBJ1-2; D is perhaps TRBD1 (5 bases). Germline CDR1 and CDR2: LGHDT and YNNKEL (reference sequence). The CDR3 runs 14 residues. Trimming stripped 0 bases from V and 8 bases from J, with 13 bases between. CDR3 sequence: CASSQDTQGRGYTF. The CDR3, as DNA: TGTGCCAGCAGCCAAGATACGCAGGGCCGGGGCTACACCTTC.

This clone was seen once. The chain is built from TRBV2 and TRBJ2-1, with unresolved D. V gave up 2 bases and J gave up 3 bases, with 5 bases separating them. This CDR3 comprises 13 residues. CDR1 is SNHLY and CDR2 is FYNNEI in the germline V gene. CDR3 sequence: CASSELSYNEQFF. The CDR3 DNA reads TGTGCCAGCAGTGAACTGAGCTACAATGAGCAGTTCTTC.

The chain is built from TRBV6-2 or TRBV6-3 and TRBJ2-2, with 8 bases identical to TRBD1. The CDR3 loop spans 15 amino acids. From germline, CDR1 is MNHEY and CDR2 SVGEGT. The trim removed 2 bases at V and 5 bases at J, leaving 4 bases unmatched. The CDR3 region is CASSYDRGQTGELFF. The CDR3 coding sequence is TGTGCCAGCAGTTACGACAGGGGACAGACCGGGGAGCTGTTTTTT.

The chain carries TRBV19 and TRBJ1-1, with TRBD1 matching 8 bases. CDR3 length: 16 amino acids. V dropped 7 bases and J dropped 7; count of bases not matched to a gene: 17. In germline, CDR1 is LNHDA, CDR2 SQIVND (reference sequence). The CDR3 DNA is TGTGCCAGTACCAGGGAGGCAGGGGGCAACGGGTTTGAAGCTTTCTTT. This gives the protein CASTREAGGNGFEAFF. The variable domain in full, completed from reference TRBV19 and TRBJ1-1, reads DGGITQSPKYLFRKEGQNVTLSCEQNLNHDAMYWYRQDPGQGLRLIYYSQIVNDFQKGDIAEGYSVSREKKESFPLTVTSAQKNPTAFYLCASTREAGGNGFEAFFGQGTRLTVV.

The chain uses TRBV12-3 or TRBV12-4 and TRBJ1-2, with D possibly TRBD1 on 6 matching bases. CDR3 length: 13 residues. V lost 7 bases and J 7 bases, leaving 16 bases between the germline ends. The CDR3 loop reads CASTWGGRRGYTF. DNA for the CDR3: TGTGCCAGCACCTGGGGGGGGCGGCGTGGCTACACCTTC.